These 13 T cell receptor beta chains originate from one sample sequenced in a study of T cell repertoires in cytomegalovirus infection. TCRdb recomputed calls from the reads with MiXCR, one row per CDR3 protein. The data contain around 450,000 distinct CDR3 sequences, under 40% of them singletons. Sequenced material: PBMCs. These receptors originate from a human donor in good health (CMV status not recorded). Some clones in this sample may be carry-over from other donors' samples.

DNA of the CDR3: TGTGCCAGCAGTACAAGGGACAGGGGCACTGAAGCTTTCTTT. It codes for CASSTRDRGTEAFF. This chain uses TRBV7-4 with TRBJ1-1, with TRBD1 matching over 10 bases. V lost 6 bases to trimming and J lost 4 bases; unmatched junction nucleotides: 5. Germline V gene lookup returns CDR1 SGHVT and CDR2 SQSDAQ. The CDR3 is made up of 14 amino acids.

This clonotype was recorded at least ten times. The chain employs TRBV11-2 and TRBJ1-1, with a weak D call TRBD1 (5 bases). Germline CDR1 reads SGHAT; CDR2 reads FQNNGV. This CDR3 is built from 17 residues. Trimming removed 5 bases from V and 0 bases from J, with 19 bases in between. The CDR3 is CASSATGTRGMNTEAFF. The CDR3 region has the DNA TGTGCCAGCAGCGCCACCGGGACTAGAGGAATGAACACTGAAGCTTTCTTT.

About this clonotype itself: Because it lacks the conserved phenylalanine or tryptophan at the end, this CDR3 is likely a read error. The chain employs TRBV6-6 and TRBJ2-7; 8 bases map to TRBD1. V lost 1 base and J lost 4; bases outside the gene matches: 6. The germline CDR1 and CDR2 sequences are MNHNY and SVGAGI (reference sequence). This CDR3 has 15 residues. The CDR3 loop is CASSYYGQGDYEQYL. The CDR3 nucleotides read TGTGCCAGCAGTTACTATGGACAGGGAGATTACGAGCAGTACCTC.

The chain joins TRBV6-5 to TRBJ2-1, with D unclear. V shed 6 bases and J shed 5 bases, with 11 bases lying between them. The CDR3 extends over 13 amino acids. Germline-derived CDR1 and CDR2 are MNHEY and SVGAGI. CDR3 in amino acids: CASSPRGNNEQFF. CDR3 in DNA: TGTGCCAGCAGCCCGAGAGGAAACAATGAGCAGTTCTTC.

The CDR3, as DNA: TGTGCCAGCAGCCCCCCCTCGACTAGCGGGGGGGGTACGGTCGGGGAGCTGTTTTTT. Its protein is CASSPPSTSGGGTVGELFF. The chain employs TRBV7-9 and TRBJ2-2, with 14 bases identical to TRBD2. Losses at the gene ends were 5 bases for V and 7 bases for J; bases not matched to a gene: 15. The CDR3 extends over 19 amino acids. In germline, CDR1 is SEHNR, CDR2 FQNEAQ (reference sequence).

The chain couples TRBV20-1 to TRBJ1-4; TRBD1 aligns across 12 bases. The germline V gene has CDR1 DFQATT and CDR2 SNEGSKA (reference sequence). The length of the CDR3 is 14 residues. V was clipped by 6 bases and J by 7 bases; unmatched bases: 6. The CDR3 protein is CSAGDRGRIEKLFF. CDR3 nucleotide sequence: TGCAGTGCGGGGGACAGGGGGCGGATTGAAAAACTGTTTTTT.

This clonotype was counted between two and nine times. The J gene is TRBJ2-7, the V gene TRBV20-1; tentatively, D is TRBD1 (5 bases). V lost 6 bases and J lost 0, with 15 bases in between. The CDR3 extends over 14 amino acids. Germline V CDR1 and CDR2: DFQATT, SNEGSKA (reference sequence). CDR3 nucleotide sequence: TGCAGTGCCAGCACCCTGGGGCTCTCCTACGAGCAGTACTTC. It translates to CSASTLGLSYEQYF.

This clonotype was observed at least ten times. V and J are TRBV4-1 and TRBJ2-1; no reliable D call. The V and J ends lost 2 bases and 8 bases respectively, with 7 bases between them. In germline, CDR1 is MGHRA, CDR2 YSYEKL. CDR3 length: 12 amino acids. CDR3 DNA sequence: TGCGCCAGCAGCCAATTATCGGATGAGCAGTTCTTC. Translating it yields CASSQLSDEQFF.

With respect to this clonotype: A junction end diverges from the germline sequence, so it may reflect a read error. The V call is TRBV6-2 or TRBV6-3, the J call TRBJ2-7; maybe TRBD2 (6 bases). The germline CDR1 and CDR2 sequences are MNHEY and SVGEGT. The CDR3 runs to 13 residues. The CDR3 region is CARSYTAGYEQYF. The CDR3 bases are TGTGCCCGCAGTTACACGGCGGGGTACGAGCAGTACTTC.

This clonotype occurred a few times. The V gene is TRBV19, the J gene TRBJ1-1; TRBD1 matches 7 bases. CDR1 LNHDA and CDR2 SQIVND come from the germline V gene (reference sequence). V dropped 3 bases and J dropped 7; count of bases not matched to a gene: 8. CDR3 length: 14 residues. The CDR3 DNA follows: TGTGCCAGTAGTATCCGACAGGGAAGGGATGAAGCTTTCTTT. It yields the protein CASSIRQGRDEAFF.

The rearrangement joins TRBV20-1 to TRBJ2-1, with 12 bases matching TRBD2. J was trimmed by 4 bases and V by 5 bases; bases with no gene match: 0. In germline, CDR1 is DFQATT, CDR2 SNEGSKA (reference sequence). This CDR3 is 13 amino acids long. The CDR3 nucleotides are TGCAGTGCTGGACTAGCGGGGTACAATGAGCAGTTCTTC. Protein: CSAGLAGYNEQFF.

The sample holds a few counts of this clonotype. This chain uses TRBV28 with TRBJ2-5; D is uncertain. The CDR3 sequence is 15 residues long. The germline V gene encodes CDR1 MDHEN and CDR2 SYDVKM. V lost 8 bases to trimming and J lost 0 bases, with 16 bases between them. The DNA of the CDR3 is TGTGCCAGCGGACGCCATTTGAGACACCAAGAGACCCAGTACTTC. It specifies CASGRHLRHQETQYF.

The CDR3 here is CSVKGLAGENTGELFF. The CDR3 DNA sequence: TGCAGCGTTAAGGGACTAGCGGGGGAGAACACCGGGGAGCTGTTTTTT. This rearrangement joins TRBV29-1 to TRBJ2-2; TRBD2 matches 14 bases. The CDR3 loop spans 16 amino acids. Germline CDR1 and CDR2: SQVTM and ANQGSEA. The V and J ends lost 5 bases and 1 base, in that order; junction bases with no gene match: 3.